This T cell receptor (beta chain) came from a study of a mutant IDH1 vaccine in newly diagnosed glioma. Background on the study: Vaccination began 4-6 weeks post radiotherapy alone, or with temozolomide cycles. Beforehand, treatment had been radiotherapy, temozolomide, or both; the majority received both. Findings and limits, study-wide: Patients showed vaccine-induced immune responses at a rate of around 94%.

The time point: week 11, during vaccination. In the vaccine, a single dose held 300 ug of the mutant IDH1 20-mer peptide, along with topical imiquimod. Worth noting for this clone: Its cognate antigen is unknown.

The CDR3 contains 14 residues. V lost 5 bases, J lost 7 bases, and 18 bases lay in between. Germline CDR1 and CDR2: MNHNY and SVGAGI (reference sequence). Profiling relied on immunoSEQ multiplex PCR, and the TCRdb table lists in-frame clones only, not all of them. The data contain some 120,000 clones, roughly 77% of them singletons. This clonotype was sampled from a middle-aged man with glioma. The sequences come from PBMCs, collected from a glioma patient whose treatment included an IDH1 peptide vaccine. J is TRBJ2-7 and V is TRBV6-6; D perhaps matches TRBD2 (5 bases). Here the CDR3 reads CASSRLAYNGEQYF. The CDR3 DNA is TGTGCCAGCAGTCGCCTAGCATACAACGGGGAGCAGTACTTC.